This TCR beta chain is drawn from a study of cytomegalovirus exposure and HLA in healthy donors. Overall study findings and caveats: High sensitivity and specificity were reportedly achieved when the classifier diagnosed cytomegalovirus status.

Here immunoSEQ multiplex PCR was the method, and the copy in TCRdb shows in-frame clones only, minus some. Of 130,000 to 150,000 clones in the sample, more than 80% were seen once. This clone was seen a single time. Its antigen is currently unknown. The CDR3 length is 17 residues. V trimming: 2 bases; J trimming: 7 bases; junction bases outside the gene matches: 13. Germline values: CDR1 SGHRS, CDR2 YFSETQ. This clonotype was obtained from a woman aged 25 to 45 in good health and CMV-seropositive. V and J are TRBV5-1 and TRBJ2-1; TRBD2 matches at 9 bases. Sequenced input: PBMCs. CDR3: CASSFVIAGDFRNEQFF. In DNA, the CDR3 is TGCGCCAGCAGCTTCGTGATAGCGGGAGATTTTAGGAATGAGCAGTTCTTC. The complete variable domain, with remaining parts taken from reference TRBV5-1 and TRBJ2-1, reads KAGVTQTPRYLIKTRGQQVTLSCSPISGHRSVSWYQQTPGQGLQFLFEYFSETQRNKGNFPGRFSGRQFSNSRSEMNVSTLELGDSALYLCASSFVIAGDFRNEQFFGPGTRLTVL.